This T cell receptor (beta chain) derives from a study of CD8+ T cells in alopecia areata. This clone was observed a few times. Described treatment: oral pan-JAK inhibitor, 5-10 mg twice daily. Germline lookup yields CDR1 KGHSH and CDR2 LQKENI. Trimming cost V 3 bases and J 1 base, with 9 bases left between them. This CDR3 is built from 14 residues. Following RNA extraction, reverse transcription yielded cDNA that acted as the sequencing template. TCRdb's table, derived via immunoSEQ multiplex PCR, lists solely in-frame clones and lacks some. The data contain around 120,000 clones, 53% of them singletons.

The sample consisted of CD4+ T cells sorted from blood, taken at week 4, from a patient treated with tofacitinib. The clonotype originates from a human donor with alopecia areata. The chain links TRBV18 to TRBJ2-5; D not certain. Here the CDR3 reads CASSPLDGQETQYF. The CDR3 DNA reads as TGTGCCAGCTCACCGTTGGACGGCCAAGAGACCCAGTACTTC. Looking up the rest from reference TRBV18 and TRBJ2-5 gives the full variable domain: NAGVMQNPRHLVRRRGQEARLRCSPMKGHSHVYWYRQLPEEGLKFMVYLQKENIIDESGMPKERFSAEFPKEGPSILRIQQVVRGDSAAYFCASSPLDGQETQYFGPGTRLLVL.